A selection of T cell receptor beta chains follows, all from one sample in a study of Ad26.COV2.S vaccination and SARS-CoV-2 variants. This table comes from immunoSEQ multiplex PCR, and its TCRdb copy is limited to in-frame clones, with some not included. The table has around 94,000 clones, 80% seen once. The source material was peripheral blood, sampled after recovery from COVID-19. These receptors all come from a human donor who had recovered from COVID-19. Both conserved end residues are part of each CDR3. A D gene is named only where the DNA matches it firmly. The size entry is marked missing in some rows and otherwise reads once, few, many or a size class.

j_call d_call cdr3_length clone_size v_call cdr3_aa cdr3_nt
TRBJ2-2 TRBD1 15 - TRBV7-6 CASSIRGRHTGELFF TGTGCCAGCAGCATCAGGGGGCGACACACCGGGGAGCTGTTTTTT
TRBJ2-5 TRBD1 15 few TRBV19 CASSPGTGRQETQYF TGTGCCAGTAGTCCCGGGACAGGGAGACAAGAGACCCAGTACTTC
TRBJ2-7 - 13 - TRBV7-6 CASSLGTLREQYF TGTGCCAGCAGCTTAGGAACTCTCAGGGAGCAGTACTTC
TRBJ2-1 - 13 - TRBV7-9 CASSPDSNNEQFF TGTGCCAGCAGCCCTGACTCAAACAATGAGCAGTTCTTC
TRBJ2-3 TRBD2 18 - TRBV9 CASSVDVRLAGGADTQYF TGTGCCAGCAGCGTAGATGTCAGGCTAGCGGGGGGGGCAGATACGCAGTATTTT
TRBJ1-1 TRBD1 14 once TRBV5-1 CASSWDRGNTEAFF TGCGCCAGCAGCTGGGACAGGGGGAACACTGAAGCTTTCTTT
TRBJ2-1 - 14 - TRBV11-2 CASSLKSSYNEQFF TGTGCCAGCAGCTTAAAAAGCTCCTACAATGAGCAGTTCTTC
TRBJ1-2 - 13 few TRBV29-1 CSHHRAGGYGYTF TGCAGCCATCACAGGGCCGGAGGCTATGGCTACACCTTC
TRBJ2-7 - 11 - TRBV30 CALQGLYEQYF TGTGCCTTACAGGGTCTTTACGAGCAGTACTTC
TRBJ2-3 - 13 - TRBV5-6 CASSLRLIDTQYF TGTGCCAGCAGCTTGAGACTAATTGATACGCAGTATTTT
TRBJ1-2 - 12 - TRBV30 CAWSLTVGGYTF TGTGCCTGGAGTTTGACAGTAGGAGGCTACACCTTC
TRBJ2-7 - 14 - TRBV11-2 CASSSDRTSYEQYF TGTGCCAGCAGCTCTGACAGAACCTCCTACGAGCAGTACTTC
TRBJ1-1 TRBD1 17 - TRBV6-6 CASSRRSTGSMNTEAFF TGTGCCAGCAGTCGACGCTCGACAGGGAGCATGAACACTGAAGCTTTCTTT
TRBJ1-5 - 12 - TRBV10-2 CASSEVAQPQHF TGCGCCAGCAGTGAAGTCGCTCAGCCCCAGCATTTT
TRBJ2-2 - 12 - TRBV24-1 CATSEHTGELFF TGTGCCACCAGTGAGCACACCGGGGAGCTGTTTTTT
TRBJ1-1 - 11 once TRBV30 CAWDRNTEAFF TGTGCCTGGGACAGGAACACTGAAGCTTTCTTT
TRBJ1-1 - 14 many TRBV5-4 CASSFGQRQTEAFF TGTGCCAGCAGCTTCGGGCAGAGGCAGACTGAAGCTTTCTTT
TRBJ2-7 TRBD2 14 - TRBV30 CAWSVRGGTYEQYF TGTGCCTGGAGTGTACGGGGGGGGACCTACGAGCAGTACTTC
TRBJ1-2 - 13 few TRBV7-9 CASSTGANYGYTF TGTGCCAGCAGTACAGGCGCTAACTATGGCTACACCTTC
TRBJ2-5 TRBD2 16 - TRBV3-1/TRBV3-2 CASSQWTSGGQETQYF TGTGCCAGCAGCCAATGGACTAGCGGGGGCCAAGAGACCCAGTACTTC
TRBJ2-3 TRBD1 14 - TRBV29-1 CSGNRGTVTDTQYF TGCAGCGGAAACAGGGGAACGGTTACAGATACGCAGTATTTT
TRBJ2-3 TRBD2 16 - TRBV7-6 CASSLGGGFGTDTQYF TGTGCCAGCAGCTTAGGCGGGGGGTTTGGCACAGATACGCAGTATTTT
TRBJ1-1 - 11 - TRBV10-3 CAISEANEAFF TGTGCCATCAGTGAGGCCAATGAAGCTTTCTTT
TRBJ1-1 - 13 - TRBV7-3 CASSSGVTTEAFF TGTGCCAGCAGCAGTGGGGTGACGACTGAAGCTTTCTTT
TRBJ1-2 - 13 - TRBV23-1 CASIGRANYGYTF TGCGCCAGCATAGGCAGGGCGAACTATGGCTACACCTTC
TRBJ2-5 - 15 - TRBV4-3 CASSQGVGRQETQYF TGCGCCAGCAGCCAGGGGGTGGGCCGTCAAGAGACCCAGTACTTC
TRBJ1-1 - 17 many TRBV28 CASRGGGLKRGYTEAFF TGTGCCAGCAGGGGAGGGGGGTTAAAAAGAGGGTACACTGAAGCTTTCTTT
TRBJ2-1 - 12 - TRBV9 CASSRPNIPQFF TGTGCCAGCAGCCGTCCCAACATTCCGCAGTTCTTC
TRBJ2-7 TRBD1 13 - TRBV29-1 CSAEDRNTYEQYF TGCAGCGCAGAGGACAGGAACACCTACGAGCAGTACTTC
TRBJ1-4 - 12 - TRBV29-1 CSVWQNNEKLFF TGCAGCGTTTGGCAGAATAATGAAAAACTGTTTTTT
TRBJ2-7 TRBD1 14 - TRBV9 CASSAGGFTYEQYF TGTGCCAGCAGCGCAGGGGGTTTTACCTACGAGCAGTACTTC